This T cell receptor beta chain came from a study of molecular identifiers for immune sequencing clone quantification (dated by TCRdb to 2017 to 2018). General notes on the study: For a replicate experiment, the RNA from either 20,000 or 100,000 naive CD8 T cells was divided into five aliquots, and four of those aliquots went on to sequencing. The study was a methods study using CD8 T cells to benchmark molecular-identifier clustering-based TCR repertoire sequencing (MIDCIRS) and TCR RNA copy counting. Overall study outcomes, separate from this receptor: In CMV-specific effector cells, clones with more than 20 RNA copies accounted for over 97% of molecules, whereas in naive cells such clones accounted for under 1%. The naive libraries included spiked-in Jurkat TCR RNA (about 9 copies' worth), and this Jurkat TCR RNA is not part of the donor repertoire. A single cell's worth of spiked-in Jurkat TCR RNA was reported detectable even among 750,000 to 1,000,000 naive CD8 T cells. Without barcode sub-clustering, chimeric consensus sequences inflated TCR diversity; chimeras reached as high as 47%. Modeling estimated 3 to 3.5 recovered TCR RNA copies per cell, compared with roughly 10 by digital PCR, which implies 30% to 35% capture efficiency. Identical TCR molecules sharing a barcode could cause highly expanded clone sizes to be underestimated.

The library was made by PCR. TCRdb records NextSeq 500 as the sequencer. Bulk TCR libraries were generated as previously described, with the TCR primers listed in Table S5 used. Purification of total RNA was performed with the Qiagen AllPrep DNA/RNA kit. Reads from multiple sequencing runs of the same library were pooled before analysis. The authors' pipeline ran thus. Only reads with exact TCR constant sequence were kept, trimmed to 150 nt, and grouped by their 12-nt molecular barcodes. Reads in each barcode group were sub-clustered using a 15% Levenshtein threshold, and a quality-weighted consensus sequence was built for each RNA molecule. Non-functional sequences were discarded, and so were lower-count sequences lying one edit away from another sequence. Based on fitting two negative binomial distributions, any barcode sub-cluster with under 20% of the maximum read count was discarded. Through fastp at Q25 and MiXCR, TCRdb rebuilt clones from the public reads, retaining in-frame beta chains. Each entry is one CDR3 protein sequence, shown with its most common DNA and genes. TCRdb's processing, not the study's, gives the V and J calls here. The sample has about 97,000 distinct CDR3 sequences on record, 30% to 45% of them singletons. Of the sample, roughly 9.7% is held by the ten largest clones.

Naive CD8 T cell libraries were made from roughly 21,000 to 960,000 sorted cells using 10%, 30% or 50% of purified RNA. Naive CD8 T cells, defined as CD8+CD4-CCR7+CD45RA+, were FACS-sorted into RLT Plus buffer on a BD FACSAria II. To test detection sensitivity, Jurkat RNA equal to over nine TCR copies was added to samples of about 17,000-1,100,000 naive CD8 T cells. Enrichment of CD8 T cells was done with RosetteSep CD8+ T Cell Enrichment Cocktail plus Ficoll-Paque, and ACK red cell lysis came afterward. The CDR3 numbers 16 residues from cysteine through phenylalanine. CDR3 DNA only is kept here, 48 bases in frame from base 1. The germline V gene (reference sequence) specifies SEHNR as CDR1 and FQNEAQ as CDR2. Concerning this clonotype: Which antigen it targets is not known. Being one base from a much bigger clone, this may be a read error.

This receptor was identified in a human donor in good health. Some libraries in this study had Jurkat cell RNA spiked in. The chain joins TRBV7-9 to TRBJ1-4, and the D gene may be TRBD1, 5 bases matching. The specimen was naive CD8+ T cells from blood, with Jurkat cell RNA spiked in. The intended sense of this specimen's cell subset or site label: FACS-sorted CD8+CD4-CCR7+CD45RA+ naive T cells. The CDR3 amino acid sequence is: CASSPGLGRVDEKLYF. The nucleotide sequence reads as follows: TGTGCCAGCAGCCCTGGGCTGGGCAGGGTTGATGAAAAACTGTATTTT.